Included here is one TCR beta chain sequence, with context. Its antigen is unidentified. The record originates from a study of T cell responses to AZD1222 COVID-19 vaccine. Study-level background: It was second doses at about 4 or about 12 weeks that were pooled. Overall study results and limits: Targets within unmutated variant regions were reportedly found for nearly half of spike-specific TCRs. There were vaccine-associated CD4 TCRs across spike, dominant at 160-218 and 743-854. Clonal diversity was possibly underestimated; the donors were predominantly white British and more often female.

Germline CDR1 and CDR2: ENHRY and SYGVKD. The V gene lost 4 bases and the J gene lost 2 bases, with 8 bases spanning the gap. The CDR3 has 13 amino acids. Method: immunoSEQ multiplex PCR; TCRdb's copy keeps in-frame clones and lacks some. The sample comprises 100,000 to 120,000 clones, over 75% of which are singletons, and around 4.6% rests with the top ten. The specimen was peripheral blood, collected on day 0 of AZD1222 vaccination. The sequence came from an adult in good health. The chain employs TRBV10-3 and TRBJ1-1; D gene unclear. The CDR3 reads CAISVDFNTEAFF. The CDR3 coding sequence is TGTGCCATCAGTGTCGATTTTAACACTGAAGCTTTCTTT.